The clone carrying this T cell receptor (beta chain) turned up a few times. The antigen is unknown. These data originate in a study of response to subunit inactivated influenza vaccine. Whole-study results and caveats: The authors put forward the suggestion that each seasonal influenza vaccination may bring in only a limited number of new T cells.

V was clipped by 1 base and J by 5 bases, with 20 bases between them. Germline lookup yields CDR1 DFQATT and CDR2 SNEGSKA (reference sequence). CDR3 size: 16 residues. TCRdb fed the RT-PCR reads into MiXCR, producing one record per CDR3 protein. Seen here are 550,000 to 600,000 distinct CDR3 sequences, about 12% observed once, and the top ten hold roughly a tenth. This clonotype was sampled from a man between 50 and 59 years old who received an inactivated influenza vaccine. This sequence joins TRBV20-1 and TRBJ1-2; D may be TRBD1 (6 bases). Sequenced material: PBMCs from blood, taken on the day of vaccination. The CDR3 sequence is CSARGLKGGVQYGYTF. DNA of the CDR3: TGCAGTGCTAGAGGACTGAAGGGGGGTGTACAATATGGCTACACCTTC.